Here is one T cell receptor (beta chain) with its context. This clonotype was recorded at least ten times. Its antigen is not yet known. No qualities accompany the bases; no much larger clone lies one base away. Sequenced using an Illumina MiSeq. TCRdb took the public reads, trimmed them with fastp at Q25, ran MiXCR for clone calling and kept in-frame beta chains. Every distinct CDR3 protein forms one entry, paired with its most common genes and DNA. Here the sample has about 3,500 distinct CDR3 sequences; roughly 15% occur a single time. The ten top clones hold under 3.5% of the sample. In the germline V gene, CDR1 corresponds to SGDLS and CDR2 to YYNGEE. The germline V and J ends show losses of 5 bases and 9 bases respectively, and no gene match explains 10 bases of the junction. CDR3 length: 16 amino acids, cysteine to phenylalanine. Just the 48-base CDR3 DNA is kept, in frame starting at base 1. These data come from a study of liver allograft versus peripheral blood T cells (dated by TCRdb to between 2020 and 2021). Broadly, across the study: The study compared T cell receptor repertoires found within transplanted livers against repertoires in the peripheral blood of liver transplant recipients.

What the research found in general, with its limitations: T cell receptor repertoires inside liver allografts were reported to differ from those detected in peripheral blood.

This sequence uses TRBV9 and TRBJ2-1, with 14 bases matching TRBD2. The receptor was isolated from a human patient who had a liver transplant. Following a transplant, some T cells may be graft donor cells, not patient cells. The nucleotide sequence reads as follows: TGTGCCAGCAGAGAACAGGGACTAGCGGGAGTTAGTGAGCAGTTCTTC. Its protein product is CASREQGLAGVSEQFF.